This record concerns one T cell receptor beta chain sequence. In the original processing: Estimates of nucleated cell counts were drawn from the amplification of reference gene primers. Assay used: immunoSEQ multiplex PCR; TCRdb lists only in-frame clones, some missing. V and J calls and clone size come straight from that table; D and trimming were deduced from the DNA. The profile shows 200,000 to 300,000 clones, 75% to 90% of them singletons. This record comes from a study of blood T cell repertoires in COVID-19. At the level of the study: Whether acute or convalescent, the COVID-19 samples came from the United States, Italy and Spain. PBMCs, B-cell-depleted T cells, or T cells provided the cDNA or gDNA that made up the material.

Germline CDR1 is MNHEY and CDR2 is SMNVEV (reference sequence). This CDR3 is built from 15 residues. Germline trimming cut 5 bases from V and 8 bases from J; bases unmatched to any gene: 10. The chain has TRBV27 and TRBJ1-4, with 8 bases identical to TRBD1. This TCR was sampled from a middle-aged woman who had recovered from COVID-19. Specimen: peripheral blood. The CDR3 sequence is CASSRPGGAGEKLFF. The CDR3 DNA sequence: TGTGCCAGCAGTCGCCCAGGGGGCGCAGGGGAAAAACTGTTTTTT.